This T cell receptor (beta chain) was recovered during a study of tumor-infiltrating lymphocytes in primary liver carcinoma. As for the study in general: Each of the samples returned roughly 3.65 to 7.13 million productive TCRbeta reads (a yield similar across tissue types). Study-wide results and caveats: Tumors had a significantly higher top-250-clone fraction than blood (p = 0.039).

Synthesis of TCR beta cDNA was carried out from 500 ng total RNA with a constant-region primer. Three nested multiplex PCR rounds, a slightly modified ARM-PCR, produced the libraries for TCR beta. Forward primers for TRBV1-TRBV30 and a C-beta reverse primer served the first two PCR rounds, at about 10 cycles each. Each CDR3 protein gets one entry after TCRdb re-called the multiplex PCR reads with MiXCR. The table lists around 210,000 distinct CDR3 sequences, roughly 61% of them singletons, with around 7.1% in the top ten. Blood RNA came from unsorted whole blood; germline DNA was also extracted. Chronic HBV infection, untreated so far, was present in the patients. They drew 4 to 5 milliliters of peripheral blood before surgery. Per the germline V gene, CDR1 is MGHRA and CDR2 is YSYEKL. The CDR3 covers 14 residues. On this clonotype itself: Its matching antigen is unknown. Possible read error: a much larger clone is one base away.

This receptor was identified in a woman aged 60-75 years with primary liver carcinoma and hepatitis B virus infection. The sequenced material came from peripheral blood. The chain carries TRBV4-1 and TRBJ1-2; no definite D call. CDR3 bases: TGCGTCAGCAGCCAAGGGATCAGAGACTATGGCTACACCTTC. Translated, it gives CVSSQGIRDYGYTF.